These 13 T cell receptor beta chains share one sample of origin, sequenced in a study of blood T cell repertoires in COVID-19. Profiling relied on immunoSEQ multiplex PCR, and the TCRdb table lists in-frame clones only, not all of them. The sample carries nearly 80,000 clones, roughly 89% recorded once. Sequencing used peripheral blood. The receptors come from a woman older than 75 with active or convalescent COVID-19.

The CDR3 region is CASSYRYRGSYEQYF. CDR3 coding DNA: TGTGCCAGCAGTTACCGATACAGGGGTTCCTACGAGCAGTACTTC. This sequence joins TRBV27 and TRBJ2-7, with 7 bases aligning to TRBD1. The CDR3 extends over 15 amino acids. Looked up from germline, CDR1 is MNHEY and CDR2 is SMNVEV (reference sequence). J was trimmed by 1 base and V by 4 bases; bases with no gene match: 7.

As DNA, the CDR3 is TGCGCCAGCAGCTTCCTAGCGGGAGTCTACAATGAGCAGTTCTTC. This gives the protein CASSFLAGVYNEQFF. The chain is built from TRBV5-1 and TRBJ2-1, with 10 bases that match TRBD2. Germline CDR1 and CDR2: SGHRS and YFSETQ. CDR3 size: 15 residues. Germline trimming cut 2 bases from V and 3 bases from J; bases unmatched to any gene: 2.

The CDR3 DNA reads as TGTGCCAGCACGGGGACAGGGTGGGGGGCTGAAGCTTTCTTT. Translation gives CASTGTGWGAEAFF. This sequence joins TRBV28 and TRBJ1-1; 9 bases map to TRBD1. After removal of 7 bases from V and 6 bases from J, the junction contained 9 bases not matched to a gene. Germline V gene sequence: CDR1 MDHEN, CDR2 SYDVKM. This CDR3 region has 14 residues.

This chain joins TRBV7-6 and TRBJ1-2; no definite D call. Germline-derived CDR1 and CDR2 are SGHVS and FNYEAQ. The CDR3 loop spans 15 amino acids. V lost 5 bases, J lost 7 bases, and 20 bases lay in between. DNA of the CDR3: TGTGCCAGCAGCGCGGGCGGATCTGCACGGCTTGGCTACACCTTC. Its protein product is CASSAGGSARLGYTF. Supplemented by reference TRBV7-6 and TRBJ1-2, the full variable domain reads GAGVSQSPRYKVTKRGQDVALRCDPISGHVSLYWYRQALGQGPEFLTYFNYEAQQDKSGLPNDRFSAERPEGSISTLTIQRTEQRDSAMYRCASSAGGSARLGYTFGSGTRLTVV.

The chain has TRBV28 and TRBJ1-4, with 7 bases fitting TRBD1. The V gene end was trimmed by 5 bases and the J gene end by 7 bases; junction bases not matched to a gene: 4. The CDR3 totals 13 residues. Germline V lookup: CDR1 MDHEN, CDR2 SYDVKM. In nucleotides, the CDR3 is TGTGCCAGCAGTGGAGGGGGCCCTGAAAAACTGTTTTTT. Translating it yields CASSGGGPEKLFF.

V and J are TRBV5-6 and TRBJ2-7, with D tentatively TRBD1 (5 bases). Trimming cost V 4 bases and J 0 bases, with 17 bases left between them. From germline, CDR1 is SGHDT and CDR2 YYEEEE. This CDR3 is built from 16 residues. As DNA, the CDR3 is TGTGCCAGCAGCCCTGACAGCCATCCAAGCTCCTACGAGCAGTACTTC. Encoded protein: CASSPDSHPSSYEQYF.

The rearrangement joins TRBV30 to TRBJ2-1, with 12 positions matching TRBD2. CDR3 length: 14 amino acids. Per germline, CDR1 GTSNPN and CDR2 SVGIG (reference sequence). Trimming at V came to 6 bases and at J to 9 bases, leaving 9 bases not matched to a gene. CDR3 DNA sequence: TGTGCCTGCTCGACTAGCGGGAGAGGGGGTGAGCAGTTCTTC. Translated: CACSTSGRGGEQFF.

The chain couples TRBV2 to TRBJ1-2; D not resolved. Germline CDR1 and CDR2: SNHLY and FYNNEI. V shed 1 base and J shed 8 bases, with 17 bases lying between them. The CDR3 is 15 residues long. The CDR3 spells CASSEGFGGLEGYTF. The CDR3 DNA follows: TGTGCCAGCAGTGAAGGGTTCGGCGGGCTGGAAGGCTACACCTTC.

The rearrangement uses TRBV23-1 and TRBJ1-6; 8 nucleotides agree with TRBD1. TRBV23-1 is sorted into the ORF group, with uncertain function. CDR3 size: 15 residues. Trimming cost V 4 bases and J 7 bases; bases outside gene matches: 6. The CDR3 protein is CASSPPTGVNSPLHF. Here the CDR3 DNA reads TGCGCCAGCAGTCCCCCGACAGGGGTAAATTCACCCCTCCACTTT.

The chain uses TRBV11-2 and TRBJ2-3; 7 nucleotides align to TRBD2. The CDR3 loop spans 14 amino acids. After removal of 0 bases from V and 8 bases from J, the junction contained 5 bases not matched to a gene. Germline V gene lookup returns CDR1 SGHAT and CDR2 FQNNGV. This CDR3 reads CASSLDRLAGTQYF. As DNA, the CDR3 is TGTGCCAGCAGCTTAGACCGACTAGCCGGTACGCAGTATTTT.

The chain couples TRBV28 to TRBJ2-7; D uncertain. V lost 3 bases to trimming and J lost 4 bases, with 10 bases between them. CDR1 MDHEN and CDR2 SYDVKM come from the germline V gene. The CDR3 is 13 residues long. Here the CDR3 DNA reads TGTGCCAGCAGTTTGGGCATGGGTTACGAGCAGTACTTC. It specifies CASSLGMGYEQYF.

This sequence joins TRBV18 and TRBJ1-5; D call uncertain. The CDR3 is made up of 15 amino acids. Germline V lookup: CDR1 KGHSH, CDR2 LQKENI. V was clipped by 1 base and J by 0 bases, with 7 bases between them. CDR3 loop: CASSPQGDSNQPQHF. The CDR3 coding sequence is TGTGCCAGCTCACCACAGGGAGATAGCAATCAGCCCCAGCATTTT. Supplemented by reference TRBV18 and TRBJ1-5, the full variable domain reads NAGVMQNPRHLVRRRGQEARLRCSPMKGHSHVYWYRQLPEEGLKFMVYLQKENIIDESGMPKERFSAEFPKEGPSILRIQQVVRGDSAAYFCASSPQGDSNQPQHFGDGTRLSIL.

CDR3 in DNA: TGTGCCACCTTCTCGGGGGCGGGGGGCGAGCAGTACTTC. Translation gives CATFSGAGGEQYF. The genes are TRBV25-1 and TRBJ2-7, with TRBD2 identical over 8 bases. V was pared by 10 bases and J by 6 bases, with 11 bases of the junction left unmatched. CDR1 is MGHDK and CDR2 is SYGVNS in the germline V gene. This CDR3 comprises 13 residues.